These 19 T cell receptor beta chains came from one sample sequenced in a study of blood T cell repertoires in COVID-19. Using immunoSEQ multiplex PCR, the repertoire was profiled, and TCRdb retains in-frame clones only, with some absent. The sample has 250,000 or so clones, 75% to 95% seen once. Input material: PBMCs or T cells enriched from blood (not recorded which). These receptors were collected from a man aged 35-49 years who had been exposed to COVID-19.

This clone was recorded a few times. The V call is TRBV28, the J call TRBJ2-7; maybe TRBD1 (6 bases). This CDR3 comprises 12 residues. Germline CDR1 reads MDHEN; CDR2 reads SYDVKM. The V end lost 6 bases, the J end lost 6 bases, and 12 bases lay between the germline ends. This chain's CDR3 is CASSHPGVEQYF. The CDR3 DNA is TGTGCCAGCAGCCACCCAGGGGTCGAGCAGTACTTC.

CDR3 residues: CASSLTQGVGYGYTF. The CDR3 DNA sequence: TGTGCCAGCAGTTTAACGCAGGGGGTGGGCTATGGCTACACCTTC. This chain connects TRBV27 to TRBJ1-2; 7 bases match TRBD1. V gave up 2 bases and J gave up 4 bases; unmatched junction bases: 7. Germline values: CDR1 MNHEY, CDR2 SMNVEV (reference sequence). There are 15 residues in the CDR3.

The chain combines TRBV12-5 with TRBJ1-5; TRBD1 might be the D (6 bases). CDR1 and CDR2 (germline): LGHNT, FRNRAP. V dropped 11 bases and J dropped 5 bases, with 16 bases sitting between them. This CDR3 region has 13 residues. CDR3 in amino acids: CAGPEGGDQPQHF. Here the CDR3 DNA reads TGTGCTGGCCCGGAGGGGGGGGATCAGCCCCAGCATTTT.

A word on this clone: The junction departs from germline at one end; a sequencing error may be responsible. V and J are TRBV4-1 and TRBJ1-1, with a tentative D call TRBD1 (6 bases). CDR3 size: 13 residues. Germline V gives CDR1 MGHRA, CDR2 YSYEKL. In nucleotides, the CDR3 is TGCGCCAGCAGCCAAGCGTCTGGGACAAGGGGGAACTTT. It yields the protein CASSQASGTRGNF.

This chain joins TRBV6-5 and TRBJ2-3; D ambiguous. Trimming took off 6 bases at V and 0 bases at J, with 13 bases between the two ends. The CDR3 loop spans 15 amino acids. CDR1 and CDR2 from the germline V gene are MNHEY and SVGAGI. This CDR3 is CASSFSPASTDTQYF. CDR3 in DNA: TGTGCCAGCAGCTTTTCGCCAGCGAGCACAGATACGCAGTATTTT.

The rearrangement joins TRBV5-4 to TRBJ2-3; D might be TRBD1 (6 bases). The CDR3 contains 13 residues. V was shortened by 0 bases and J by 4 bases, with 6 bases between the two germline ends. Germline assignment: CDR1 SGHNT and CDR2 YYREEE (reference sequence). The DNA of the CDR3 is TGTGCCAGCAGCTTGGAGGGGGCAGATACGCAGTATTTT. This gives the protein CASSLEGADTQYF.

The gene calls are TRBV6-2 or TRBV6-3 and TRBJ2-7; 13 bases agree with TRBD2. This CDR3 has 16 amino acids. Germline lookup yields CDR1 MNHEY and CDR2 SVGEGT. Germline trimming cut 2 bases from V and 2 bases from J; bases unmatched to any gene: 3. The CDR3 is CASSYPGLAGPYEQYF. The CDR3, as DNA: TGTGCCAGCAGTTACCCGGGACTAGCGGGACCCTACGAGCAGTACTTC.

This chain connects TRBV5-4 to TRBJ1-5, with a weak D call TRBD1 (6 bases). V lost 5 bases and J 0 bases, leaving 9 bases between the germline ends. This CDR3 region has 14 residues. Germline values: CDR1 SGHNT, CDR2 YYREEE (reference sequence). The CDR3 nucleotides are TGTGCCAGCAGACAAGGGGGTAGCAATCAGCCCCAGCATTTT. Residues: CASRQGGSNQPQHF.

V gene TRBV3-1 (or the pseudogene TRBV3-2) combines with J gene TRBJ2-1, with 11 bases matching TRBD2. This CDR3 region has 15 residues. The ends lost 4 bases at V and 10 bases at J; junction bases unmatched: 9. The V gene's germline CDR1 is LGHDT and CDR2 YNNKEL (reference sequence). The CDR3 loop reads CASSPRLAGLPEQFF. The CDR3, as DNA: TGTGCCAGCAGCCCCCGACTAGCGGGACTACCCGAGCAGTTCTTC.

The chain has TRBV19 and TRBJ2-7; possibly TRBD2 for D (6 bases). This CDR3 comprises 15 residues. Trimming shortened V by 1 base and J by 0 bases, and 10 bases separated the two germline ends. CDR1 is LNHDA and CDR2 is SQIVND in the germline V gene (reference sequence). The CDR3 coding sequence is TGTGCCAGTAGTATAGCCGGCGGGGTCTCCTACGAGCAGTACTTC. This encodes CASSIAGGVSYEQYF.

J is TRBJ2-5 and V is TRBV29-1; no clear D. Germline V CDR1 and CDR2: SQVTM, ANQGSEA. V lost 6 bases to trimming and J lost 6 bases, with 11 bases between them. CDR3 length equals 11 residues. CDR3 nucleotide sequence: TGCAGCGTCGATATCGACAAGACCCAGTACTTC. Protein sequence: CSVDIDKTQYF.

This sequence joins TRBV7-2 and TRBJ1-4; perhaps TRBD1 as D (5 bases). V lost 0 bases and J 1 base, leaving 9 bases between the germline ends. CDR1 is SGHTA, CDR2 FQGNSA, per germline. This CDR3 has 16 residues. The CDR3 reads CASSLAGRGTNEKLFF. CDR3 nucleotide sequence: TGTGCCAGCAGCTTAGCGGGGCGGGGAACTAATGAAAAACTGTTTTTT.

The V gene is TRBV7-3, the J gene TRBJ1-2; the D gene is possibly TRBD1 (5 bases). The CDR3 loop spans 16 amino acids. V lost 7 bases and J lost 8, with 26 bases in between. CDR1 is SGHTA and CDR2 is FQGTGA in the germline V gene. The CDR3 loop is CASKGKAGQNSWGYTF. CDR3 nucleotide sequence: TGTGCCAGCAAAGGTAAGGCGGGGCAAAATAGCTGGGGCTACACCTTC.

V gene TRBV4-2 combines with J gene TRBJ1-5; TRBD1 might be the D (5 bases). V dropped 0 bases and J dropped 9 bases, with 21 bases sitting between them. There are 17 residues in the CDR3. Germline V gene lookup returns CDR1 LGHNA and CDR2 YNFKEQ. The CDR3 region is CASSQEWGVGIIWPQHF. The CDR3 bases are TGTGCCAGCAGCCAAGAGTGGGGGGTAGGAATAATATGGCCCCAGCATTTT.

V usage is TRBV7-8 and J usage is TRBJ2-3; no definite D call. V lost 5 bases to trimming and J lost 1 base, with 13 bases between them. This CDR3 has 15 amino acids. The germline V gene encodes CDR1 SGHVS and CDR2 FQNEAQ. The chain's CDR3 is CASSPELPRTDTQYF. The CDR3 DNA sequence: TGTGCCAGCAGCCCGGAGTTGCCCCGCACAGATACGCAGTATTTT.

This clone was seen a single time. Germline and junction disagree at one end, which may indicate a read error. The genes are TRBV18 and TRBJ1-1; D gene uncertain. The CDR3 is made up of 13 amino acids. The germline CDR1 and CDR2 sequences are KGHSH and LQKENI. CDR3: CASSPSQDTEAFF. CDR3 coding DNA: TGTGCCAGCTCACCATCCCAAGACACGGAAGCTTTCTTT.

The chain carries TRBV5-5 and TRBJ2-5; the match to TRBD1 covers 7 bases. This CDR3 has 13 residues. Per germline, CDR1 SGHKS and CDR2 YYEKEE (reference sequence). V dropped 2 bases and J dropped 2; count of bases not matched to a gene: 0. CDR3 amino acids: CASSLQGQETQYF. The CDR3, as DNA: TGTGCCAGCAGCTTACAGGGGCAAGAGACCCAGTACTTC.

The chain has TRBV18 and TRBJ1-2, with D maybe TRBD1 (6 bases). Germline CDR1 and CDR2: KGHSH and LQKENI. Trimming removed 3 bases from V and 4 bases from J, with 9 bases in between. The length of the CDR3 is 13 residues. CDR3 sequence reads: CASSPRDTYGYTF. The CDR3, as DNA: TGTGCCAGCTCACCCAGGGACACCTATGGCTACACCTTC.

The chain links TRBV30 to TRBJ2-1; no reliable D call. The V gene's germline CDR1 is GTSNPN and CDR2 SVGIG (reference sequence). Between the trimmed V and J ends, which lost 0 bases and 3 bases, there was a span of 15 bases. The CDR3 length is 16 residues. The CDR3 DNA reads TGTGCCTGGAGTGTCCCAGTAACCCTAGACTACAATGAGCAGTTCTTC. Residues: CAWSVPVTLDYNEQFF.